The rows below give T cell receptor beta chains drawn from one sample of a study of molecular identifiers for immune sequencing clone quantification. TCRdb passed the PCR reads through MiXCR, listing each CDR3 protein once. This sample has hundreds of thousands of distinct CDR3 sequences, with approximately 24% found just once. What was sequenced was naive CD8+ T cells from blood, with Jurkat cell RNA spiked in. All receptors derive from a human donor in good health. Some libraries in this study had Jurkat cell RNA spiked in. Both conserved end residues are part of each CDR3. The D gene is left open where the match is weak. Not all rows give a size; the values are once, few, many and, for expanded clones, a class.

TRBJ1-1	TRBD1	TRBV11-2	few	TGTGCCAGCAGCCCGAGCCCAGGGGGCACTGAAGCTTTCTTT	CASSPSPGGTEAFF
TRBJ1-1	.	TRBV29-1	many	TGCAGCGTTGTTCAGGGGTTCGACACTGAAGCTTTCTTT	CSVVQGFDTEAFF
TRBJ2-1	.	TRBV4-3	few	TGCGCCAGCAGCCGATTAGGACTGTATAATGAGCAGTTCTTC	CASSRLGLYNEQFF
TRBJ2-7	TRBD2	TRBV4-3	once	TGCGCCAGCAGCCAATCCAGCGGGAGGTTAACCTACGAGCAGTACTTC	CASSQSSGRLTYEQYF
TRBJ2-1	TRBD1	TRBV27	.	TGTGCCAGCAAGGAGGTAGGGGGCAGCAATGAGCAGTTCTTC	CASKEVGGSNEQFF
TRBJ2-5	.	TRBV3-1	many	TGTGCCAGCAGCACAGGGTTAGAGACCCAGTACTTC	CASSTGLETQYF
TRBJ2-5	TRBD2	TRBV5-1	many	TGCGCCAGCAGCTTGAGTAGCGGGAGCCAAGAGACCCAGTACTTC	CASSLSSGSQETQYF
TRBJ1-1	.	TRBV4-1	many	TGCGCCAGCAGCCAAGGGCCGGGGGCGACTGAAGCTTTCTTT	CASSQGPGATEAFF
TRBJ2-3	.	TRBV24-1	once	TGTGCCACCAGTAGGACGGCCAGCGCAGATACGCAGTATTTT	CATSRTASADTQYF
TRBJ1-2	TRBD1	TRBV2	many	TGTGCCAGCAGTGATGGACAGGGCGATGGCTACACCTTC	CASSDGQGDGYTF
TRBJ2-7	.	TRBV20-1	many	TGCAGTGCTAGAGATATGGGGCTCGGCGGCTACGAGCAGTACTTC	CSARDMGLGGYEQYF
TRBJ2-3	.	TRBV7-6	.	TGTGCCAGCAGCTTGTTGCGGGCTAGCACAGATACGCAGTATTTT	CASSLLRASTDTQYF
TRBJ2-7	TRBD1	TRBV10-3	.	TGTGCCATCGGGACAGGGCGAACCTACGGGCAGTACTTC	CAIGTGRTYGQYF
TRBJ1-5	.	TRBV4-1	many	TGCGCCAGCAGCCAACAGGGAGGGAGCAATCAGCCCCAGCATTTT	CASSQQGGSNQPQHF
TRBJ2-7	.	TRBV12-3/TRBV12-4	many	TGTGCCAGCAGCCACGGCACAACCGAGCAGTACTTC	CASSHGTTEQYF
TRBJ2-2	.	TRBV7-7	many	TGTGCCAGCAGCGAAAACACCGGGGAGCTGTTTTTT	CASSENTGELFF
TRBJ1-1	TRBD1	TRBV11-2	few	TGTGCTAGCAGCAAATGGACAGGGAATAGCCTGAACACTGAAGCTTTCTTT	CASSKWTGNSLNTEAFF
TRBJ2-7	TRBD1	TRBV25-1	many	TGTGCCAGCAGCGCACTAGGGCAGGGGGCTGACGAGCAGTACTTC	CASSALGQGADEQYF
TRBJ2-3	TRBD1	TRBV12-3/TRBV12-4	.	TGTGCCAGCAGTTCCACCAAAGGACAGGGACTAGATACGCAGTATTTT	CASSSTKGQGLDTQYF
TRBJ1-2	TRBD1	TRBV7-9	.	TGTGCCAGCAGCGATGAACAGGGGGCCGACACCTTC	CASSDEQGADTF
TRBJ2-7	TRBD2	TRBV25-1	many	TGTGCCAGCAGTGGACTAGCGGGTACCTACGAGCAGTACTTC	CASSGLAGTYEQYF
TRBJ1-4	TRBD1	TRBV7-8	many	TGTGCCAGCAGCTCCGATTCTGGGACAGGGCCGAATGAAAAACTGTTTTTT	CASSSDSGTGPNEKLFF
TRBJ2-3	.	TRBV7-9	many	TGTGCCAGCAGCTTAGCGAACAGGGGCACAGATACGCAGTATTTT	CASSLANRGTDTQYF
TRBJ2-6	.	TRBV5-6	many	TGTGCCAGCTGCCCGTCTGGGGCCAACGTCCTGACTTTC	CASCPSGANVLTF
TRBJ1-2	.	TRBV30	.	TGTGCCTGGAGTGAGGTGGGCAGTGCTAACTATGGCTACACCTTC	CAWSEVGSANYGYTF
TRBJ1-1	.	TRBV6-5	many	TGTGCCAGCAGGGCCGGGACTAACACTGAAGCTTTCTTT	CASRAGTNTEAFF
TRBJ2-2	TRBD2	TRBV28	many	TGTGCCAGCAGTCTAGCGGGAGACAACACCGGGGAGCTGTTTTTT	CASSLAGDNTGELFF
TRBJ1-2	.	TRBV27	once	TGTGCCAGCAGTTTATCGAGTGGGTGGGAGGGGTTGGAAGGCTACACCTTC	CASSLSSGWEGLEGYTF
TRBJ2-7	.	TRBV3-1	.	TGTGCCAGCAGCCAAGGGGGATCCAGTTGGGACGAGCAGTACTTC	CASSQGGSSWDEQYF
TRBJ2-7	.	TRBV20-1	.	TGCAGTGCTAGAGGGGACAAGACCTACGAGCAGTACTTC	CSARGDKTYEQYF
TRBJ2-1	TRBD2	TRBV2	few	TGTGCCAGCAGGAACCCGACTAGCGGGGAAACCTACAATGAGCAGTTCTTC	CASRNPTSGETYNEQFF
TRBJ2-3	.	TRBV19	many	TGTGCCAGTAGTCCCCTAGTCAGCCCAGATACGCAGTATTTT	CASSPLVSPDTQYF
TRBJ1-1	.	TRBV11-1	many	TGTGCCAGCAGCTTTTACCCCACCGGACAGATGAACACTGAAGCTTTCTTT	CASSFYPTGQMNTEAFF
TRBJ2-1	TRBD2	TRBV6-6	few	TGTGCCAGCAGCACTAGCGGGAGGGCCGGAGAGCAGTTCTTC	CASSTSGRAGEQFF
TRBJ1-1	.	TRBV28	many	TGTGCCAGCAGTCCCGCCTCTGAAGCTTTCTTT	CASSPASEAFF
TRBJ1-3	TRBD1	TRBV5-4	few	TGTGCCAGCAGCCTCCGAGGGGGCGCAGGAAACACCATATATTTT	CASSLRGGAGNTIYF
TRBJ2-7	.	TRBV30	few	TGTGCCTGGAGAACAGTTTACGAGCAGTACTTC	CAWRTVYEQYF
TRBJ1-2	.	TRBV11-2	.	TGTGCCAGCAGCTTAGATCCCACAGGGATTAACTATGGCTACACCTTC	CASSLDPTGINYGYTF
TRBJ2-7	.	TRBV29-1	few	TGCAGCGTTGAAATCCGGTCTAACTCCTACGAGCAGTACTTC	CSVEIRSNSYEQYF
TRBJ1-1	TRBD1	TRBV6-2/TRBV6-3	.	TGTGCCAGCAGTTGGACAGGGGAGCCTGAAGCTTTCTTT	CASSWTGEPEAFF
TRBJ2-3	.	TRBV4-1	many	TGCGCCAGCAGCCAAGAGACAGCTGTACCCACAGATACGCAGTATTTT	CASSQETAVPTDTQYF
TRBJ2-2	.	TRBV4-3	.	TGCGCCGGCAGCCAAGATGTGCGGGGTACCACCGGGGAGCTGTTTTTT	CAGSQDVRGTTGELFF
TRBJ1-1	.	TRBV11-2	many	TGTGCCAGCAGCTTAGTCCCGACAGGAGCTGAAGCTTTCTTT	CASSLVPTGAEAFF
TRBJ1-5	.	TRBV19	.	TGTGCCAGTACAGCCCTTAGGAGCAATCAGCCCCAGCATTTT	CASTALRSNQPQHF
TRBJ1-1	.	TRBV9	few	TGTGCCAGCAGCGAGAGTTATGGCGCTTGGAACACGAACACTGAAGCTTTCTTT	CASSESYGAWNTNTEAFF
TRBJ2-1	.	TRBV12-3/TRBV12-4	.	TGTGCCAGCAGTCGGGGAGCTCCCTACAATGAGCAGTTCTTC	CASSRGAPYNEQFF